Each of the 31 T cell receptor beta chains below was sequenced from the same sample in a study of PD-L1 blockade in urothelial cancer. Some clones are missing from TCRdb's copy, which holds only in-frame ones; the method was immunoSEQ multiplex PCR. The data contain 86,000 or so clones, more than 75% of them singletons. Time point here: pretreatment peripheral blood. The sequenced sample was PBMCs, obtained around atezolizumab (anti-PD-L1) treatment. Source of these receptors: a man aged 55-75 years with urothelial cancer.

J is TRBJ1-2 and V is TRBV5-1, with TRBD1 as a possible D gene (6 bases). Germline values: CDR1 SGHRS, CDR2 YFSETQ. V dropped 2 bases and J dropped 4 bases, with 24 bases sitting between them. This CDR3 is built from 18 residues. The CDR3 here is CASSLPPRQGSVGYGYTF. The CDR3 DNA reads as TGCGCCAGCAGCTTACCCCCTAGGCAGGGGAGCGTGGGCTATGGCTACACCTTC. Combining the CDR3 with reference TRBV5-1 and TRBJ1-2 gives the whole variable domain KAGVTQTPRYLIKTRGQQVTLSCSPISGHRSVSWYQQTPGQGLQFLFEYFSETQRNKGNFPGRFSGRQFSNSRSEMNVSTLELGDSALYLCASSLPPRQGSVGYGYTFGSGTRLTVV.

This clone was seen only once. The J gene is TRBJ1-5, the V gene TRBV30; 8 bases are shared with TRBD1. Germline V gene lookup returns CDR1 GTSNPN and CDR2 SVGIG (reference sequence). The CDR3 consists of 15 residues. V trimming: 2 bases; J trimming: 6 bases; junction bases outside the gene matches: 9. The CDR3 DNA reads TGTGCCTGGAGTCCACTTGGGACAGGTGGTCAGCCCCAGCATTTT. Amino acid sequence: CAWSPLGTGGQPQHF.

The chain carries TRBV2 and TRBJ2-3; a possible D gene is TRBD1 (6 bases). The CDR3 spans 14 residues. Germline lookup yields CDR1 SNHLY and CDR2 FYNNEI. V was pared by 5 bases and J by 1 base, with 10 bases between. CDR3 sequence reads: CASSRDTRTDTQYF. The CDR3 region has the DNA TGTGCCAGCAGTCGGGACACTCGCACAGATACGCAGTATTTT. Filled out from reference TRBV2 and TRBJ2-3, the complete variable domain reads EPEVTQTPSHQVTQMGQEVILRCVPISNHLYFYWYRQILGQKVEFLVSFYNNEISEKSEIFDDQFSVERPDGSNFTLKIRSTKLEDSAMYFCASSRDTRTDTQYFGPGTRLTVL.

The CDR3 is CASRQEGLGVWQYF. The CDR3 DNA sequence: TGTGCCAGCAGACAGGAGGGGTTGGGAGTTTGGCAGTACTTC. This chain joins TRBV2 and TRBJ2-7, with D perhaps matching TRBD2 (6 bases). The germline V and J ends were trimmed by 6 bases and 9 bases, with 21 bases remaining between them. CDR1 SNHLY and CDR2 FYNNEI come from the germline V gene. The CDR3 loop spans 14 amino acids. Full variable domain (missing parts from reference TRBV2 and TRBJ2-7): EPEVTQTPSHQVTQMGQEVILRCVPISNHLYFYWYRQILGQKVEFLVSFYNNEISEKSEIFDDQFSVERPDGSNFTLKIRSTKLEDSAMYFCASRQEGLGVWQYFGPGTRLTVT.

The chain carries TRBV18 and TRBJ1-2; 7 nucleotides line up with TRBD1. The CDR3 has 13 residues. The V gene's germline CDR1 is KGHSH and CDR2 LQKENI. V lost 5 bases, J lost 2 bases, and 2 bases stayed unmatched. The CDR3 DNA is TGTGCCAGCTCAGCGGGACAGAACTATGGCTACACCTTC. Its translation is CASSAGQNYGYTF.

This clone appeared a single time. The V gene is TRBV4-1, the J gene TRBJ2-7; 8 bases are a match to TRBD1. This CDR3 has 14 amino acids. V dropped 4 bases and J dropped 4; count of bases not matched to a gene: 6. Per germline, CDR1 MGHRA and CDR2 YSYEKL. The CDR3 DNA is TGCGCCAGCAGCCTTGACAGGGGCCGGTACGAGCAGTACTTC. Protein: CASSLDRGRYEQYF.

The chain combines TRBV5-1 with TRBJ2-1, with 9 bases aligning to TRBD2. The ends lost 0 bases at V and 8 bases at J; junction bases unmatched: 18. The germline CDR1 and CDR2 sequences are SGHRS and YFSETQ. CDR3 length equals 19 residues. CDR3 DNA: TGCGCCAGCAGCTTGGGTCCCCTAGCGGGAAGCTACATAATCGATGAGCAGTTCTTC. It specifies CASSLGPLAGSYIIDEQFF.

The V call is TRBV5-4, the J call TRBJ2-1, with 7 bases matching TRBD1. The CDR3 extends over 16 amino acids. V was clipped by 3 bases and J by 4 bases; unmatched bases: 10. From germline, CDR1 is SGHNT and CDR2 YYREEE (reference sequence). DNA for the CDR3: TGTGCCAGCAGCTGGATATACGGACAGGCATACAATGAGCAGTTCTTC. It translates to CASSWIYGQAYNEQFF.

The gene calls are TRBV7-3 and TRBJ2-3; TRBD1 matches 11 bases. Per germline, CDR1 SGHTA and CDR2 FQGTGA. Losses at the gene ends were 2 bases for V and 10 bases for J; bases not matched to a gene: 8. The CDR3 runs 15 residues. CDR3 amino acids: CASSLGTGGNHAQYF. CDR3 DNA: TGTGCCAGCAGCTTAGGGACAGGGGGTAATCATGCGCAGTATTTT.

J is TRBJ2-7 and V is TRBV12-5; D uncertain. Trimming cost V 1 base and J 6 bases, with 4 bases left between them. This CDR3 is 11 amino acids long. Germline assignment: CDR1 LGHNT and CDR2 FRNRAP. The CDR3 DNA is TGTGCTAGTGGTTTGGGTCTCGAGCAGTACTTC. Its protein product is CASGLGLEQYF.

Here the CDR3 DNA reads TGTGCCAGCAGCGACAGGAACCCGAACACCGGGGAGCTGTTTTTT. It is translated as CASSDRNPNTGELFF. The V gene is TRBV11-3, the J gene TRBJ2-2; tentatively, D is TRBD1 (6 bases). Trimming shortened V by 5 bases and J by 0 bases, and 10 bases separated the two germline ends. The CDR3 runs 15 residues. Looked up from germline, CDR1 is SGHNT and CDR2 is YENEEA.

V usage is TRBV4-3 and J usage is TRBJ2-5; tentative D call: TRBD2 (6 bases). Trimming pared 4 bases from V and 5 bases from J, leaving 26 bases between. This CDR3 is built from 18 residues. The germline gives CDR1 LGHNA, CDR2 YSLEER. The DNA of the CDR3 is TGCGCCAGCAGCCGACCTCGGAGGGGCCACGGCTCTCTGGAGACCCAGTACTTC. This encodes CASSRPRRGHGSLETQYF.

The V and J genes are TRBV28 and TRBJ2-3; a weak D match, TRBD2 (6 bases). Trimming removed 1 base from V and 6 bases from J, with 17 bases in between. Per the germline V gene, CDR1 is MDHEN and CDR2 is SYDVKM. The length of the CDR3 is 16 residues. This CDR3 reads CASSLSSGFREDTQYF. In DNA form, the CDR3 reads TGTGCCAGCAGTTTATCTTCTGGATTCCGGGAGGATACGCAGTATTTT. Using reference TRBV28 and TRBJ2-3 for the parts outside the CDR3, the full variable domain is DVKVTQSSRYLVKRTGEKVFLECVQDMDHENMFWYRQDPGLGLRLIYFSYDVKMKEKGDIPEGYSVSREKKERFSLILESASTNQTSMYLCASSLSSGFREDTQYFGPGTRLTVL.

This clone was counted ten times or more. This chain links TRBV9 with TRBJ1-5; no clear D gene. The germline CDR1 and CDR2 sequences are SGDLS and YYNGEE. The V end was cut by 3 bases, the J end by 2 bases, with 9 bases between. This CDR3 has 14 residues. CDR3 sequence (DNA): TGTGCCAGCAGCGGATCCGGGGGCAATCAGCCCCAGCATTTT. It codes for CASSGSGGNQPQHF.

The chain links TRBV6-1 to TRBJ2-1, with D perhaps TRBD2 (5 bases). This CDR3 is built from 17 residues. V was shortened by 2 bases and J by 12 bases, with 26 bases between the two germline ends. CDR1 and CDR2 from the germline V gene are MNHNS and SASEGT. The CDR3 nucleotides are TGTGCCAGCAGTGAATTTCGGAGCGGCGCTGGGGTTTGGCCGCAGTTCTTC. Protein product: CASSEFRSGAGVWPQFF.

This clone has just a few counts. The CDR3 coding sequence is TGTGCCAGCAGGGGGTTGTGGGCCCACGGGAATAATTCACCCCTCCACTTT. It specifies CASRGLWAHGNNSPLHF. The chain employs TRBV28 and TRBJ1-6; no clear D. Between the trimmed V and J ends, which lost 6 bases and 5 bases, there was a span of 20 bases. Germline lookup yields CDR1 MDHEN and CDR2 SYDVKM. There are 17 residues in the CDR3.

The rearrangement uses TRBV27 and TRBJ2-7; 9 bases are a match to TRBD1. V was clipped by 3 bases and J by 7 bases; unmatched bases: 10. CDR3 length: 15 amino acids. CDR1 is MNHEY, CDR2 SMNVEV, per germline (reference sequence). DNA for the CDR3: TGTGCCAGCAGTTTCCAGACAGGGGGGTTGAGGGAGCAGTACTTC. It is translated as CASSFQTGGLREQYF.

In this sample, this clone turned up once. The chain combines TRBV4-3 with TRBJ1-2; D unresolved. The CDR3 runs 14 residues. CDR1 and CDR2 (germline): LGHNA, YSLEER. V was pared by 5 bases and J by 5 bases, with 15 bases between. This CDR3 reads CASSSSPRGYGYTF. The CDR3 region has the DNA TGCGCCAGCAGCTCTTCCCCGCGGGGATATGGCTACACCTTC.

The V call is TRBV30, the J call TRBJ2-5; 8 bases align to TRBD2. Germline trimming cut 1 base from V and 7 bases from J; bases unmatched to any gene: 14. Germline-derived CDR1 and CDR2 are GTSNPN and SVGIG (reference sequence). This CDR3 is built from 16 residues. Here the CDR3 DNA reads TGTGCCTGGAGTGCTGGGCTACTAGCGGCCAGGGGGACCCAGTACTTC. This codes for CAWSAGLLAARGTQYF.

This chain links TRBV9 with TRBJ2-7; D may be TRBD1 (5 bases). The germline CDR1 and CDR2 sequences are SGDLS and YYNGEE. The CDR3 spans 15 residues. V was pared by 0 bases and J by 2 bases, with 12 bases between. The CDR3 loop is CASSVEGIYPYEQYF. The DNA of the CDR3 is TGTGCCAGCAGCGTAGAGGGGATCTACCCCTACGAGCAGTACTTC.

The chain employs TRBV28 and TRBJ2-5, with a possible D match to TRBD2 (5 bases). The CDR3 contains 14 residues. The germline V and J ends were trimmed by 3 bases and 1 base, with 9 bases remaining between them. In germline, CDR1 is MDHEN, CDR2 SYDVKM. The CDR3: CASSLEATQETQYF. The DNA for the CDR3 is TGTGCCAGCAGTTTGGAGGCAACCCAAGAGACCCAGTACTTC.

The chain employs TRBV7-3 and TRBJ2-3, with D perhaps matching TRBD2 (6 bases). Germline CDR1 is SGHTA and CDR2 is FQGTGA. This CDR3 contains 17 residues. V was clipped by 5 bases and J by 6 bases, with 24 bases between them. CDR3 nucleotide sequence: TGTGCCAGCAGCCCCGGGCTAGGGAGGACGCTGATGGATACGCAGTATTTT. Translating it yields CASSPGLGRTLMDTQYF.

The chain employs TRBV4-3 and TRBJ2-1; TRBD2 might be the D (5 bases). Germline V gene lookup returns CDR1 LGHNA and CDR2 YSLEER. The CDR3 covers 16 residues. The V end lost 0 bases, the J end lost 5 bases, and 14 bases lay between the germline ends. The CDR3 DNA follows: TGCGCCAGCAGCCAAGATTTTATGGGAGTACACAATGAGCAGTTCTTC. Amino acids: CASSQDFMGVHNEQFF.

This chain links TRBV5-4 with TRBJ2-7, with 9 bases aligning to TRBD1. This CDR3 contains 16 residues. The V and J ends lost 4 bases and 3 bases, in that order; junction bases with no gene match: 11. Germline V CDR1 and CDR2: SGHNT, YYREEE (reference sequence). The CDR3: CASSQGPPGQGYEQYF. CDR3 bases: TGTGCCAGCAGCCAAGGGCCCCCGGGACAGGGCTACGAGCAGTACTTC.

CDR3 region: CASSLVVGSRTSYEQYF. As DNA, the CDR3 is TGTGCCAGCAGTTTAGTGGTCGGGTCAAGAACCTCCTACGAGCAGTACTTC. V usage is TRBV7-3 and J usage is TRBJ2-7; no definite D call. With 6 bases removed from V and 0 bases from J, the gap between germline ends came to 21 bases. CDR3 length equals 17 residues. Germline-derived CDR1 and CDR2 are SGHTA and FQGTGA.

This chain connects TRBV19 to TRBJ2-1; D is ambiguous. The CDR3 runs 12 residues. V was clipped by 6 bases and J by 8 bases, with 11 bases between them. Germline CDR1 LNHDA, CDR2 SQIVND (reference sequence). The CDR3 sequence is CASRSSFHEQFF. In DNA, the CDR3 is TGTGCCAGTAGGTCCAGTTTCCATGAGCAGTTCTTC.

The CDR3 DNA sequence: TGTGCTAGTGGTTCCTCCGGACAGGGGGCTTCACCCCTCCACTTT. As protein: CASGSSGQGASPLHF. The chain recombines TRBV12-5 with TRBJ1-6; 11 bases agree with TRBD1. The junction had 5 bases not matched to a gene; V was cut back by 4 bases and J by 9 bases. Germline assignment: CDR1 LGHNT and CDR2 FRNRAP. The CDR3 is 15 amino acids.

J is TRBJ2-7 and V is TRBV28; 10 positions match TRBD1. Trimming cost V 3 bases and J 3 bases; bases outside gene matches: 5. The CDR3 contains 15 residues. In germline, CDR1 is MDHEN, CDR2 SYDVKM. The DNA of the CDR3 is TGTGCCAGCAGTTTGTCCGGGACAGGGGTCTACGAGCAGTACTTC. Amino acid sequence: CASSLSGTGVYEQYF. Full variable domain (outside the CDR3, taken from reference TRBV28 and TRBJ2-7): DVKVTQSSRYLVKRTGEKVFLECVQDMDHENMFWYRQDPGLGLRLIYFSYDVKMKEKGDIPEGYSVSREKKERFSLILESASTNQTSMYLCASSLSGTGVYEQYFGPGTRLTVT.

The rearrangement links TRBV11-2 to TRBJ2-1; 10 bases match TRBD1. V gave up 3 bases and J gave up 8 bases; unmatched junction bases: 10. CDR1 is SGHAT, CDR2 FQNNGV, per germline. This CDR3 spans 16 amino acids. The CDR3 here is CASSFFGDRGIDEQFF. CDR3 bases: TGTGCCAGCAGCTTTTTTGGGGACAGGGGAATTGATGAGCAGTTCTTC.

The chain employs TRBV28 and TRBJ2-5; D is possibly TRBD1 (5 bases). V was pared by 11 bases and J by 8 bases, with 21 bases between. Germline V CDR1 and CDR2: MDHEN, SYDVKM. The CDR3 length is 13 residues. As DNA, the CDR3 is TGTGCCTCCTTAAGACAAGAAAGGGGCACCCAGTACTTC. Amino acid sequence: CASLRQERGTQYF.

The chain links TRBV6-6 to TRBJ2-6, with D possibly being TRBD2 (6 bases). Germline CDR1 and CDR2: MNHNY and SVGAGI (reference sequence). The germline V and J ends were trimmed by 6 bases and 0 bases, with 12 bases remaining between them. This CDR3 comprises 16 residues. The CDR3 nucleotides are TGTGCCAGCAGCTTAGCCGGGAGCTCTGGGGCCAACGTCCTGACTTTC. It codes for CASSLAGSSGANVLTF.